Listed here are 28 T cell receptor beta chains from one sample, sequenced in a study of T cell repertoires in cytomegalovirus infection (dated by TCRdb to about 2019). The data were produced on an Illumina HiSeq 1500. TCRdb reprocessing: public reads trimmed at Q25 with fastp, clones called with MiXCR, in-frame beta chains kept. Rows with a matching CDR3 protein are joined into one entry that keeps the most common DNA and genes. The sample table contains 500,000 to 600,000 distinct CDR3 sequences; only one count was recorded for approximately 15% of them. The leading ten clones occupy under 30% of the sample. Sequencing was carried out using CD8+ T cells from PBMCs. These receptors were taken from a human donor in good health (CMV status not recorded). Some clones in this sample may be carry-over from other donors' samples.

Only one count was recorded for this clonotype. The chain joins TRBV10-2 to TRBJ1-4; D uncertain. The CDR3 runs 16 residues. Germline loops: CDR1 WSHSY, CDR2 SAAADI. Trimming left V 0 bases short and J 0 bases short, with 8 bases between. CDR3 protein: CASSESEDATNEKLFF. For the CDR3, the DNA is TGCGCCAGCAGTGAGTCGGAAGATGCAACTAATGAAAAACTGTTTTTT.

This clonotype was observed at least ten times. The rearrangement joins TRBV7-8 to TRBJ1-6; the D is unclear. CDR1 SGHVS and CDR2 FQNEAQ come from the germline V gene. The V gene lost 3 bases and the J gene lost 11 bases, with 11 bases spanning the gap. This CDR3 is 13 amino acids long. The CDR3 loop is CASSFTAVTPLHF. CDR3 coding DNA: TGTGCCAGCAGCTTTACAGCCGTGACACCCCTCCACTTT. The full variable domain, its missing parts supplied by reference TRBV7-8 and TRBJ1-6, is GAGVSQSPRYKVAKRGQDVALRCDPISGHVSLFWYQQALGQGPEFLTYFQNEAQLDKSGLPSDRFFAERPEGSVSTLKIQRTQQEDSAVYLCASSFTAVTPLHFGNGTRLTVT.

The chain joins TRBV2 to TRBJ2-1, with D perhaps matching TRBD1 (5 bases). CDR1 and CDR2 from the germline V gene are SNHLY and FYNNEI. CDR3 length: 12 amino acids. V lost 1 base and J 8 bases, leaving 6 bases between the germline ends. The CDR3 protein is CASSEGGHEQFF. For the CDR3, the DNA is TGTGCCAGCAGTGAAGGGGGCCATGAGCAGTTCTTC.

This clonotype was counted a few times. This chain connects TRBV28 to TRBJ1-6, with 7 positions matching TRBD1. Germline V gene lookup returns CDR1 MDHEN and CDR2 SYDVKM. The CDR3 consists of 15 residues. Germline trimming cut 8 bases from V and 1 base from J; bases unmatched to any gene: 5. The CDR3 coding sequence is TGTGCCAGCGACAGGGTAAAGTCCTATAATTCACCCCTCCACTTT. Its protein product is CASDRVKSYNSPLHF.

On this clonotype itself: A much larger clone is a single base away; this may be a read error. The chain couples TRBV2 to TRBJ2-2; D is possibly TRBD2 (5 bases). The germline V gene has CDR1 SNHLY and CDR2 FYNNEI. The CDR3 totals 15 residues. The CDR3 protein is CASSEITTNTGVLFF. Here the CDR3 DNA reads TGTGCCAGCAGTGAGATTACTACGAACACCGGGGTGCTGTTTTTT. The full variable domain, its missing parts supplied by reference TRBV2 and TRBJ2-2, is EPEVTQTPSHQVTQMGQEVILRCVPISNHLYFYWYRQILGQKVEFLVSFYNNEISEKSEIFDDQFSVERPDGSNFTLKIRSTKLEDSAMYFCASSEITTNTGVLFFGEGSRLTVL.

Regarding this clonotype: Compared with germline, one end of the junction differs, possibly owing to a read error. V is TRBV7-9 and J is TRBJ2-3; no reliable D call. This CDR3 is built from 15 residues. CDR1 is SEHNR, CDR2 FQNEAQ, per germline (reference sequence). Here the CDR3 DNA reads TGTGCCAGAAGCTTAAGTACAGTGTCCACAGATACGCAGTATTTT. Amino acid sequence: CARSLSTVSTDTQYF.

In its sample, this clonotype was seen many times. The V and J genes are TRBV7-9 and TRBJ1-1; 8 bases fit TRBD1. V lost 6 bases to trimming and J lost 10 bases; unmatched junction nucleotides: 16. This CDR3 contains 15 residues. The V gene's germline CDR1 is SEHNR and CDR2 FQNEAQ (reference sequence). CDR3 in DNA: TGTGCCAGCAGTTCTCCTGGACAGGGCCCCTATGGAGCTTTCTTT. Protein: CASSSPGQGPYGAFF.

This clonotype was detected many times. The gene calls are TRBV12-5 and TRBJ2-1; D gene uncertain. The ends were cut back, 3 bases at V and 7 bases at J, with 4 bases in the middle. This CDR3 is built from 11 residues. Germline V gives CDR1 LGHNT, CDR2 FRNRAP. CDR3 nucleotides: TGTGCTAGTGGTTTTGGGAATGAGCAGTTCTTC. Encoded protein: CASGFGNEQFF.

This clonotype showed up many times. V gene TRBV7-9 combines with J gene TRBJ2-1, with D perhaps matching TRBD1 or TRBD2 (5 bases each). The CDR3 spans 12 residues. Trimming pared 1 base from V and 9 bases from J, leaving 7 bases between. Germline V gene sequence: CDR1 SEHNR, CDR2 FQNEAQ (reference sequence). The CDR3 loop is CASSLEGTEQFF. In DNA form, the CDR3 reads TGTGCCAGCAGCTTAGAGGGGACTGAGCAGTTCTTC.

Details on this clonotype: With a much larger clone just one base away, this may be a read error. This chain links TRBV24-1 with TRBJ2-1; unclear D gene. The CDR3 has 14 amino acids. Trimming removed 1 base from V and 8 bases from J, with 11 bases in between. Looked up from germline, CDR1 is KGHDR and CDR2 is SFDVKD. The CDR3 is CATSDLSGVDEQFF. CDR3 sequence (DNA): TGTGCCACCAGTGATTTATCAGGCGTGGATGAGCAGTTCTTC.

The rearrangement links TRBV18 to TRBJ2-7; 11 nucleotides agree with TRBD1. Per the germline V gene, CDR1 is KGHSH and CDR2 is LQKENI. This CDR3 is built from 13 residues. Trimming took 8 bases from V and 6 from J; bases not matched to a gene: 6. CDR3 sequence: CASQFGTGGEQYF. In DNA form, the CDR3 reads TGTGCCAGCCAATTTGGGACAGGGGGCGAGCAGTACTTC.

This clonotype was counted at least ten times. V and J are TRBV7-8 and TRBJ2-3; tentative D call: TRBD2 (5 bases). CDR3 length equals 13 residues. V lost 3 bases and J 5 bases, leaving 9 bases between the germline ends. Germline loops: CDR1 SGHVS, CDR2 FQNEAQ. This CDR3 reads CASSLRAEDTQYF. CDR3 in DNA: TGTGCCAGCAGCTTGAGGGCGGAAGATACGCAGTATTTT.

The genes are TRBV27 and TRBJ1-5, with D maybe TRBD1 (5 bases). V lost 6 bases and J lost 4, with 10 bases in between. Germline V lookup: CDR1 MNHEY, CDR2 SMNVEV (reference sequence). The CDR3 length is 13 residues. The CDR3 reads CASRKGKNQPQHF. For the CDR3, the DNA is TGTGCCAGCAGGAAGGGGAAAAATCAGCCCCAGCATTTT.

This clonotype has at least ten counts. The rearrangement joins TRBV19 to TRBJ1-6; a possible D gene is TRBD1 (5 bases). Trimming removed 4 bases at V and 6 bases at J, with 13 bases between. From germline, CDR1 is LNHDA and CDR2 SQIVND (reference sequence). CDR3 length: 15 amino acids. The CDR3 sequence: CASSNPGPINSPLHF. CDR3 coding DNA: TGTGCCAGTAGTAATCCGGGACCGATTAATTCACCCCTCCACTTT.

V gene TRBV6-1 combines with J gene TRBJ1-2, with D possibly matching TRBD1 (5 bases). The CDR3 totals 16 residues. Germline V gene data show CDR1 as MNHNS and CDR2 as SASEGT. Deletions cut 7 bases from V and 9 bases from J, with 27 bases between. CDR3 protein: CASIKRGQVGPISYTF. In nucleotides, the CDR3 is TGTGCCAGCATAAAAAGGGGTCAGGTCGGCCCGATCAGCTACACCTTC.

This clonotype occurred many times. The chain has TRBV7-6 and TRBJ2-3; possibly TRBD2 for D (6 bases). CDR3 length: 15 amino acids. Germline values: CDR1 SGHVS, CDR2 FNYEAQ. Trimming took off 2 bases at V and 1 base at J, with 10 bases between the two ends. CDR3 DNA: TGTGCCAGCAGCTTATCGGAGGGCGGCACAGATACGCAGTATTTT. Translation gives CASSLSEGGTDTQYF.

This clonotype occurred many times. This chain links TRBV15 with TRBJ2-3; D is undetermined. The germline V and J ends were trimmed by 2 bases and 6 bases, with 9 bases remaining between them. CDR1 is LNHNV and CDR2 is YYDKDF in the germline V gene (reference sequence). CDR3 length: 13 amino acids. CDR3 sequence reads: CATSRPRLDTQYF. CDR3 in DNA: TGTGCCACCAGCAGACCCCGGCTCGATACGCAGTATTTT.

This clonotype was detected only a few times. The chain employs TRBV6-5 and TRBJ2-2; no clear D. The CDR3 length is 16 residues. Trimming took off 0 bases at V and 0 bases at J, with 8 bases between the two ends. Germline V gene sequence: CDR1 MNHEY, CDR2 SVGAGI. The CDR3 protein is CASSYSAAANTGELFF. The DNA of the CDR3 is TGTGCCAGCAGTTACTCCGCAGCTGCGAACACCGGGGAGCTGTTTTTT.

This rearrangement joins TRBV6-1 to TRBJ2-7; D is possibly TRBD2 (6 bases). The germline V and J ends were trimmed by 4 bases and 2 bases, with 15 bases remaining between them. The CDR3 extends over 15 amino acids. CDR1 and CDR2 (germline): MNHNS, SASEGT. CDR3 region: CASSVRWRDAYEQYF. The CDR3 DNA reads TGTGCCAGCAGTGTTCGTTGGCGGGACGCCTACGAGCAGTACTTC.

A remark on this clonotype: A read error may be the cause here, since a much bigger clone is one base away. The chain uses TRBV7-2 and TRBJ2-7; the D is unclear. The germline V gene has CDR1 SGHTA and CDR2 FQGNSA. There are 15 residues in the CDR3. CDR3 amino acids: CASSLEVLGSYERYF. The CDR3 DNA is TGTGCCAGCAGCTTAGAGGTTCTGGGTTCCTACGAGCGGTACTTC.

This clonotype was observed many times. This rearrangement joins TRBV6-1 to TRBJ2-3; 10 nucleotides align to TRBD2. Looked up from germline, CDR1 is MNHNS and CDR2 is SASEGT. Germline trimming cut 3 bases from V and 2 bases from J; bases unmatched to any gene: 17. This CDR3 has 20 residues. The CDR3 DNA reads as TGTGCCAGCAGTGAGGCCTTAGCGGGAGGCCCCCTACCCCACACAGATACGCAGTATTTT. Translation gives CASSEALAGGPLPHTDTQYF.

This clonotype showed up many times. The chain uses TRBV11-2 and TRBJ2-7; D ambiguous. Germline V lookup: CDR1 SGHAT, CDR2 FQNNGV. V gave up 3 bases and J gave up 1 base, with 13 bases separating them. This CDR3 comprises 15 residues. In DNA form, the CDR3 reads TGTGCCAGCAGCTTGGCATTCGACTTATCCTACGAGCAGTACTTC. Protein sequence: CASSLAFDLSYEQYF.

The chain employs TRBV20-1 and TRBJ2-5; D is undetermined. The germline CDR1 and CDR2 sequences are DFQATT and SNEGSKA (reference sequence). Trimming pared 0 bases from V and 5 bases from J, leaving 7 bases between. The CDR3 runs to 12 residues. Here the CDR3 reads CSARESEETQYF. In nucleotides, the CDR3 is TGCAGTGCTAGAGAAAGCGAGGAGACCCAGTACTTC.

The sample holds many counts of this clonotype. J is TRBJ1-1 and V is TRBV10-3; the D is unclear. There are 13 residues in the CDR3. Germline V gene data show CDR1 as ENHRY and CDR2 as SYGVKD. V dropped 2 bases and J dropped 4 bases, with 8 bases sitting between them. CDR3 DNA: TGTGCCATCAGTGAGACAGTTGGCACTGAAGCTTTCTTT. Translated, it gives CAISETVGTEAFF.

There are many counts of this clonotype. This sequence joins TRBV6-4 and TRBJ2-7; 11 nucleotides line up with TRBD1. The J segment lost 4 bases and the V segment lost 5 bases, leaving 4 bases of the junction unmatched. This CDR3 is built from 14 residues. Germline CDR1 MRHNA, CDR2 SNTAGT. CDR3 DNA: TGTGCCAGCAGTCCGGGACAGGGGGATTACGAGCAGTACTTC. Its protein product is CASSPGQGDYEQYF.

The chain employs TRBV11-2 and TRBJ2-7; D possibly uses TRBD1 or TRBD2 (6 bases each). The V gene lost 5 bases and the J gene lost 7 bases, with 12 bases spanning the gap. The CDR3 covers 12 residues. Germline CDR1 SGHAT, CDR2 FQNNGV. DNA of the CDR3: TGTGCCAGCAGCATAGTAGGGGGGGAGCAGTACTTC. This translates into CASSIVGGEQYF.

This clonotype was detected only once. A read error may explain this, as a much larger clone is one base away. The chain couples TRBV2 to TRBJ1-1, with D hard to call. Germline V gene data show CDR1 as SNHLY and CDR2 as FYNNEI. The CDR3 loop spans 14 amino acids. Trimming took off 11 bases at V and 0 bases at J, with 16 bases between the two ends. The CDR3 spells CARIGLRMNTEAFF. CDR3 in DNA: TGTGCCCGCATCGGGCTTAGAATGAACACTGAAGCTTTCTTT.

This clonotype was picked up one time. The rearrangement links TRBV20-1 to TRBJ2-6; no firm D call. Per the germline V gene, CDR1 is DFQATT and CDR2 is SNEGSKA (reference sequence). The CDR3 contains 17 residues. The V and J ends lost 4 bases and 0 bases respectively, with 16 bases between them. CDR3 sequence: CSANPGRALSGANVLTF. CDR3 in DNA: TGCAGTGCTAATCCAGGCCGTGCGCTCTCTGGGGCCAACGTCCTGACTTTC.